This TCR beta chain is from a study of cytomegalovirus exposure and HLA in healthy donors. The primer mix had 60 Vbeta and 13 Jbeta primers. Method: immunoSEQ multiplex PCR; TCRdb's copy keeps in-frame clones and lacks some. The sample contains 130,000 or so clones, roughly 80% of which appear only once. Losses at the gene ends were 2 bases for V and 3 bases for J; bases not matched to a gene: 10. Germline assignment: CDR1 ENHRY and CDR2 SYGVKD. The CDR3 loop spans 17 amino acids. In its sample, this clone was seen once. Sequenced input: PBMCs. The TCR sequence derives from a female donor in good health and CMV-seronegative. The chain is built from TRBV10-3 and TRBJ2-1, with TRBD1 matching 7 bases. The CDR3 nucleotides read TGTGCCATCAGTGAGCCTCGGTTCGCAGGGGGCTACAATGAGCAGTTCTTC. The encoded protein is CAISEPRFAGGYNEQFF.